Following are 26 T cell receptor beta chains from one sample sequenced in a study of T cell repertoires in cytomegalovirus infection. These receptors have no known antigen. One entry per CDR3 protein results from TCRdb running MiXCR on the reads. This table has about 110,000 distinct CDR3 sequences, around 10% appearing once. Sample: PBMCs, sequenced either directly or after in vitro stimulation (not recorded which). The receptors derive from a human donor in good health (CMV status not recorded). Some clones in this sample may be carry-over from other donors' samples.

This clonotype was seen many times. This chain joins TRBV7-2 and TRBJ2-1; 14 bases map to TRBD2. The germline V gene encodes CDR1 SGHTA and CDR2 FQGNSA. With V trimmed by 4 bases and J by 4 bases, 6 bases remained unmatched. The CDR3 totals 17 residues. As DNA, the CDR3 is TGTGCCAGCAGCTGGACTAGCGGGAGGAATATTTACAATGAGCAGTTCTTC. It yields the protein CASSWTSGRNIYNEQFF.

The chain employs TRBV7-2 and TRBJ2-1, with 7 bases identical to TRBD1. The CDR3 consists of 15 residues. Germline CDR1 SGHTA, CDR2 FQGNSA. V was pared by 1 base and J by 4 bases, with 4 bases of the junction left unmatched. The CDR3 DNA reads TGTGCCAGCAGCTTAGAGGGACAGAGTTACAATGAGCAGTTCTTC. Amino acids: CASSLEGQSYNEQFF. Full variable domain (remainder filled in from reference TRBV7-2 and TRBJ2-1): GAGVSQSPSNKVTEKGKDVELRCDPISGHTALYWYRQSLGQGLEFLIYFQGNSAPDKSGLPSDRFSAERTGGSVSTLTIQRTQQEDSAVYLCASSLEGQSYNEQFFGPGTRLTVL.

V is TRBV7-4 and J is TRBJ2-2; no clear D gene. CDR1 SGHVT and CDR2 SQSDAQ come from the germline V gene. The CDR3 totals 12 residues. V was clipped by 1 base and J by 15 bases, with 12 bases between them. The CDR3 here is CASSLDPWSLFF. The CDR3 DNA is TGTGCCAGCAGCTTAGATCCCTGGAGTTTGTTTTTT.

This clonotype was seen ten or more times. This chain connects TRBV6-2 or TRBV6-3 to TRBJ2-7, with 12 bases lining up with TRBD2. V lost 5 bases, J lost 7 bases, and 6 bases stayed unmatched. Germline V gene lookup returns CDR1 MNHEY and CDR2 SVGEGT. The CDR3 runs 14 residues. The CDR3 loop reads CASSRLAGVGEQYF. As DNA, the CDR3 is TGTGCCAGCAGTCGACTAGCGGGAGTGGGAGAGCAGTACTTC.

The V call is TRBV3-1, the J call TRBJ2-1; tentative D call: TRBD2 (6 bases). The V gene lost 7 bases and the J gene lost 3 bases, with 16 bases spanning the gap. Germline V gene data show CDR1 as LGHDT and CDR2 as YNNKEL (reference sequence). The CDR3 covers 15 residues. CDR3 in amino acids: CASNPGSPNYNEQFF. CDR3 in DNA: TGTGCCAGCAACCCCGGGAGCCCTAACTACAATGAGCAGTTCTTC.

This clonotype was seen ten or more times. The gene calls are TRBV28 and TRBJ2-1, with 8 positions matching TRBD1. This CDR3 spans 15 amino acids. Germline trimming cut 6 bases from V and 6 bases from J; bases unmatched to any gene: 10. Germline V gene sequence: CDR1 MDHEN, CDR2 SYDVKM. CDR3 region: CASRGRDRYSNEQFF. DNA of the CDR3: TGTGCCAGCAGGGGACGGGACAGGTATTCCAATGAGCAGTTCTTC.

The V call is TRBV7-6, the J call TRBJ2-3, with D perhaps given as TRBD1 or TRBD2 (5 bases each). Germline V CDR1 and CDR2: SGHVS, FNYEAQ. The CDR3 sequence is 16 residues long. The V gene lost 4 bases and the J gene lost 5 bases, with 19 bases spanning the gap. In nucleotides, the CDR3 is TGTGCCAGCAGCTCCTCGGGGCTGTCAGGCAAAGATACGCAGTATTTT. This encodes CASSSSGLSGKDTQYF.

This clonotype was picked up many times. The chain employs TRBV7-2 and TRBJ1-2; TRBD1 matches at 10 bases. The CDR3 runs to 14 residues. V was pared by 3 bases and J by 5 bases, with 3 bases of the junction left unmatched. The germline CDR1 and CDR2 sequences are SGHTA and FQGNSA. CDR3 DNA sequence: TGTGCCAGCAGCTTGGACAGGGGGGAATATGGCTACACCTTC. Protein sequence: CASSLDRGEYGYTF.

The chain is built from TRBV6-1 and TRBJ2-7, with 8 bases lining up with TRBD2. The CDR3 has 12 amino acids. Per germline, CDR1 MNHNS and CDR2 SASEGT. V was clipped by 10 bases and J by 6 bases; unmatched bases: 8. CDR3: CATAGLVGEQYF. The CDR3 DNA is TGTGCCACCGCGGGACTAGTAGGCGAGCAGTACTTC.

This clonotype has just a few counts. V is TRBV19 and J is TRBJ1-5; D is unresolved. Germline V gene sequence: CDR1 LNHDA, CDR2 SQIVND (reference sequence). Trimming cost V 3 bases and J 0 bases, with 6 bases left between them. This CDR3 comprises 14 residues. CDR3 region: CASSIQYSNQPQHF. CDR3 DNA sequence: TGTGCCAGTAGTATCCAGTATAGCAATCAGCCCCAGCATTTT.

This clonotype appeared many times. The V call is TRBV12-5, the J call TRBJ2-1; the match to TRBD2 covers 7 bases. The V gene's germline CDR1 is LGHNT and CDR2 FRNRAP. V dropped 3 bases and J dropped 8; count of bases not matched to a gene: 13. There are 16 residues in the CDR3. In nucleotides, the CDR3 is TGTGCTAGTGGTTTTTTGGGCCGGGGAGGGAAGGATGAGCAGTTCTTC. It specifies CASGFLGRGGKDEQFF. Supplemented by reference TRBV12-5 and TRBJ2-1, the full variable domain reads DARVTQTPRHKVTEMGQEVTMRCQPILGHNTVFWYRQTMMQGLELLAYFRNRAPLDDSGMPKDRFSAEMPDATLATLKIQPSEPRDSAVYFCASGFLGRGGKDEQFFGPGTRLTVL.

This clonotype was recorded many times. V gene TRBV6-2 or TRBV6-3 combines with J gene TRBJ2-7; 9 bases are a match to TRBD2. Germline CDR1 is MNHEY and CDR2 is SVGEGT. The length of the CDR3 is 16 residues. Losses at the gene ends were 4 bases for V and 4 bases for J; bases not matched to a gene: 11. CDR3 DNA: TGTGCCAGCAGTTCCCTAGCGGGAATAAGGATGTACGAGCAGTACTTC. Encoded protein: CASSSLAGIRMYEQYF.

This clonotype appeared a few times. The chain combines TRBV27 with TRBJ1-2; D might be TRBD1 (5 bases). Trimming removed 3 bases from V and 2 bases from J, with 10 bases in between. The CDR3 loop spans 14 amino acids. The germline V gene has CDR1 MNHEY and CDR2 SMNVEV (reference sequence). The CDR3 nucleotides are TGTGCCAGCAGTTTTGGGGGTAGGAACTATGGCTACACCTTC. Its translation: CASSFGGRNYGYTF.

The CDR3 loop reads CASSTKRDPTDTQYF. In DNA form, the CDR3 reads TGTGCCAGTAGCACAAAGCGGGACCCCACAGATACGCAGTATTTT. The rearrangement joins TRBV19 to TRBJ2-3; 7 nucleotides align to TRBD2. Unmatched junction bases numbered 8, after V lost 6 bases and J lost 2 bases. Germline-derived CDR1 and CDR2 are LNHDA and SQIVND (reference sequence). The CDR3 loop spans 15 amino acids.

V is TRBV12-3 or TRBV12-4 and J is TRBJ1-1; 7 bases line up with TRBD1. Trimming at V came to 5 bases and at J to 1 base, leaving 7 bases not matched to a gene. CDR3 length equals 15 residues. Here the CDR3 reads CASSLGQSANTEAFF. The CDR3 bases are TGTGCCAGCAGTCTGGGACAGTCGGCGAACACTGAAGCTTTCTTT.

This clonotype was found many times. This rearrangement joins TRBV4-1 to TRBJ1-2; no firm D call. The CDR3 has 13 residues. V lost 0 bases, J lost 6 bases, and 8 bases lay in between. Germline V CDR1 and CDR2: MGHRA, YSYEKL. CDR3 region: CASSQDEPDGYTF. The DNA for the CDR3 is TGCGCCAGCAGCCAAGATGAGCCAGATGGCTACACCTTC.

CDR3 sequence reads: CASSLEGGRGGGFF. CDR3 nucleotide sequence: TGTGCCAGCAGCTTAGAGGGCGGGCGGGGGGGTGGGTTCTTC. The rearrangement links TRBV7-2 to TRBJ2-1; 9 bases align to TRBD2. Germline CDR1 and CDR2: SGHTA and FQGNSA. This CDR3 has 14 amino acids. V trimming: 1 base; J trimming: 15 bases; junction bases outside the gene matches: 10.

There are a few counts of this clonotype. The V gene is TRBV6-5, the J gene TRBJ2-5, with TRBD2 as a possible D gene (5 bases). This CDR3 region has 15 residues. Germline values: CDR1 MNHEY, CDR2 SVGAGI. V was cut by 2 bases and J by 2 bases, with 12 bases left in between. For the CDR3, the DNA is TGTGCCAGCAGTTACGGAGGCGTAATGCAAGAGACCCAGTACTTC. Encoded protein: CASSYGGVMQETQYF.

This chain connects TRBV6-8 to TRBJ2-1; D possibly corresponds to TRBD2 (6 bases). Trimming cost V 5 bases and J 8 bases, with 13 bases left between them. CDR1 and CDR2 from the germline V gene are MNHGY and SAAAGT. The CDR3 covers 13 residues. This CDR3 reads CASSPRGPDEQFF. DNA of the CDR3: TGTGCCAGCAGTCCGCGGGGTCCCGATGAGCAGTTCTTC.

The sample holds many counts of this clonotype. The chain combines TRBV7-2 with TRBJ2-1, with 8 bases lining up with TRBD2. Per the germline V gene, CDR1 is SGHTA and CDR2 is FQGNSA. This CDR3 comprises 16 residues. J gave up 2 bases and V 2 bases, and 5 bases lay outside the gene matches. This chain's CDR3 is CASSLIAGGTYNEQFF. In DNA, the CDR3 is TGTGCCAGCAGCTTAATTGCGGGAGGCACCTACAATGAGCAGTTCTTC.

The chain uses TRBV29-1 and TRBJ2-2; 11 nucleotides match TRBD2. Germline CDR1 and CDR2: SQVTM and ANQGSEA. The CDR3 runs to 15 residues. V shed 3 bases, J shed 4 bases, and the junction held 4 bases outside the gene matches. CDR3 amino acids: CSVDGLAGGTGELFF. The CDR3 nucleotides are TGCAGCGTTGACGGCCTAGCGGGAGGCACCGGGGAGCTGTTTTTT.

In this sample, this clonotype turned up many times. This chain links TRBV7-9 with TRBJ2-7; maybe TRBD1 (5 bases). The V gene's germline CDR1 is SEHNR and CDR2 FQNEAQ (reference sequence). Deletions cut 2 bases from V and 7 bases from J, with 15 bases between. This CDR3 region has 14 residues. Written as DNA, the CDR3 is TGTGCCAGCAGCTTAATCCCCCAGGGCGAAGAGCAGTACTTC. Protein sequence: CASSLIPQGEEQYF.

Many counts were recorded for this clonotype. V gene TRBV6-6 combines with J gene TRBJ2-7; D gene uncertain. Trimming left V 2 bases short and J 1 base short, with 9 bases between. Germline CDR1 reads MNHNY; CDR2 reads SVGAGI (reference sequence). The CDR3 is 14 amino acids. CDR3 coding DNA: TGTGCCAGCAGTTACAGTGTCGTGTCCTACGAGCAGTACGTC. It is translated as CASSYSVVSYEQYV.

This clonotype counts as medium-sized. DNA for the CDR3: TGTGCCAGCAGTCTTCAGGGGGGCAGGTTTGGCTACACCTTC. Encoded protein: CASSLQGGRFGYTF. The rearrangement links TRBV6-1 to TRBJ1-2, with TRBD1 identical over 7 bases. Germline-derived CDR1 and CDR2 are MNHNS and SASEGT. The CDR3 covers 14 residues. V gave up 5 bases and J gave up 7 bases; unmatched junction bases: 10.

This clonotype was counted ten times or more. The chain uses TRBV7-2 and TRBJ2-1; no definite D call. The CDR3 loop spans 15 amino acids. The germline V and J ends were trimmed by 4 bases and 4 bases, with 14 bases remaining between them. The germline V gene has CDR1 SGHTA and CDR2 FQGNSA. This CDR3 reads CASSSDPKVYNEQFF. The CDR3 DNA reads as TGTGCCAGCAGCTCGGACCCAAAGGTATACAATGAGCAGTTCTTC.

This clonotype was found many times. The chain carries TRBV28 and TRBJ1-1; D might be TRBD1 (5 bases). The CDR3 totals 13 residues. Germline assignment: CDR1 MDHEN and CDR2 SYDVKM. Deletions cut 4 bases from V and 10 bases from J, with 16 bases between. CDR3: CASSSAPGRVAFF. The DNA of the CDR3 is TGTGCCAGCAGTTCGGCCCCAGGGAGGGTAGCTTTCTTT. Full variable domain (missing parts from reference TRBV28 and TRBJ1-1): DVKVTQSSRYLVKRTGEKVFLECVQDMDHENMFWYRQDPGLGLRLIYFSYDVKMKEKGDIPEGYSVSREKKERFSLILESASTNQTSMYLCASSSAPGRVAFFGQGTRLTVV.